A selection of T cell receptor beta chains follows, all from one sample in a study of shared clonotypes between healthy human individuals. Profiling relied on immunoSEQ multiplex PCR, and the TCRdb table lists in-frame clones only, not all of them. This table has approximately 100,000 clones, 67% appearing once. The sample consisted of memory CD8+ T cells sorted from blood. Receptors were obtained from a woman in her 30s in good health. Both conserved end residues are part of each CDR3. The order of the fields is CDR3 length, V gene, J gene, CDR3 protein.

16	TRBV7-9	TRBJ2-3	CASRLTGGSSTDTQYF
14	TRBV15	TRBJ2-7	CATSFGTDRDEQYF
14	TRBV25-1	TRBJ2-1	CASVGGGISHEQFF
10	TRBV28	TRBJ2-7	CASGDYEQYF
16	TRBV28	TRBJ2-7	CASSFPTYTGAYEQYF
14	TRBV5-4	TRBJ2-2	CASSPGLFTGELFF
10	TRBV20-1	TRBJ1-1	CSALNTEAFF
14	TRBV6-5	TRBJ1-5	CASSYQGGSQPQHF
15	TRBV28	TRBJ2-7	CASSARLSDNYEQYF
17	TRBV9	TRBJ1-4	CASSKELRGATNEKLFF
15	TRBV11-3	TRBJ1-1	CASSLTGSGNTEAFF
12	TRBV7-9	TRBJ2-7	CASSLDAGEQYF
14	TRBV7-4	TRBJ1-2	CASSSRSGQGGYTF
13	TRBV27	TRBJ2-5	CASSETLQETQYF
12	TRBV19	TRBJ1-2	CASSRVDRGVTF
14	TRBV27	TRBJ2-1	CASSPLEFYNEQFF
19	TRBV15	TRBJ1-1	CATSRDRRALQAMNTEAFF
15	TRBV4-1	TRBJ2-7	CASSHGQGEGYEQYF
16	TRBV7-9	TRBJ1-2	CASSPSIFSETHGYTF
12	TRBV11-2	TRBJ2-7	CASSLDTRKQYF
14	TRBV11-2	TRBJ2-7	CASSLLGANYEQYF
13	TRBV27	TRBJ1-1	CASSFSAGLEAFF
12	TRBV27	NA	CASRDQAYEQYF
14	TRBV11-2	TRBJ2-7	CASSLGLASYEQYF
18	TRBV11-2	TRBJ1-5	CASSLDHGGTGGNQPQHF
15	TRBV18	TRBJ2-7	CASSPSREGDYEQYF
12	TRBV5-6	TRBJ2-7	CASSLAVYEQYF
14	TRBV19	TRBJ1-5	CASSIFRSNQPQHF
14	TRBV5-4	TRBJ2-7	CASSLPSNTYEQYF
13	TRBV28	TRBJ1-5	CASKNIPNQPQHF
13	TRBV2	TRBJ2-3	CASSEAMGLAGVF
13	TRBV7-9	TRBJ2-7	CASSPGNSYEQYF
14	TRBV5-1	TRBJ2-7	CASSRYPGSDEQYF
14	TRBV7-9	TRBJ2-1	CASSLVNGNNEQFF
16	TRBV25-1	TRBJ1-5	CASSVSGGLNDQPQHF
17	TRBV28	TRBJ2-7	CASTKRGLRNSGYEQYF
13	TRBV29-1	TRBJ1-3	CSVVADSGNTIYF
14	TRBV6-6	TRBJ2-7	CASRLTGESYEQYF
15	TRBV7-9	TRBJ2-7	CASTPPGQGSHEQYF
13	TRBV7-6	TRBJ2-7	CASSTGQGVDWYF
14	TRBV5-6	TRBJ2-3	CASSLLEYVHTQYF